This T cell receptor beta chain was identified during a study of blood T cells in healthy people across ages. At the level of the study: Template switching caught about one barcoded beta molecule for each two T cells. General study points: Greater diversity and more naive CD4+ cells were seen in long-lived donors than in aged donors. Correlation between TCR beta diversity and naive T cell percentage was strong.

Points on this clonotype: Its specificity is not known. The junction departs from the called germline gene at one end, perhaps through a read error.

CDR1 is DFQATT and CDR2 is SNEGSKA in the germline V gene (reference sequence). The CDR3 sequence is 13 residues long. Then a second PCR, running about 6 to 11 cycles, was carried out with a sample-barcoded 5' primer and a J-beta primer mix. Each cDNA was tagged by a template-switch adaptor containing 12 random nucleotides. TCRdb re-analysed the 5' RACE reads in MiXCR, keeping a single row per CDR3 protein. The sample shows about a million distinct CDR3 sequences, less than 45% of them seen only once. The sequence was obtained from a man aged 18 to 30 in good health. The sample was blood. The chain has TRBV20-1 and TRBJ2-3; no definite D call. The CDR3: CSARARPLDTRYF. For the CDR3, the DNA is TGCAGTGCTAGGGCCCGGCCTTTAGATACGCGGTATTTT.